This section outlines one T cell receptor beta chain sequence together with its context. This sample was taken from a study of OX40 agonist ivuxolimab in advanced cancers. Systemic immunosuppression or autoimmune disease history was grounds to exclude patients. The CDR3 runs 13 residues. V was shortened by 3 bases and J by 11 bases, with 14 bases between the two germline ends. CDR1 and CDR2 (germline): GTSNPN, SVGIG (reference sequence). Produced via immunoSEQ multiplex PCR; TCRdb's table is partial and in-frame only. Seen here are about 95,000 clones, 85% to 90% observed once, and the top ten hold approximately 0.36%.

This receptor was taken from an adult with an advanced solid tumor such as melanoma, head and neck, liver or kidney cancer. The chain links TRBV30 to TRBJ1-6; D is undetermined. Sequenced material: CD4+ or CD8+ T cells sorted from blood, taken in a trial of the OX40 agonist ivuxolimab. The CDR3 spells CAWREERTTPLHF. In DNA form, the CDR3 reads TGTGCCTGGAGGGAGGAAAGAACGACACCCCTCCACTTT.